The 22 T cell receptor beta chains in this list originate from one sample, sequenced in a study of somatic mutations in cytotoxic T cells in rheumatoid arthritis. Profiled with immunoSEQ multiplex PCR; TCRdb holds only in-frame clones, not every one. The profile shows 20,000 to 25,000 clones, 78% of them singletons. The sample consisted of CD8+ T cells sorted from blood. All receptors come from an adult with rheumatoid arthritis.

The rearrangement uses TRBV7-8 and TRBJ2-3, with D possibly called TRBD1 or TRBD2 (5 bases each). V lost 1 base and J 1 base, leaving 9 bases between the germline ends. This CDR3 is built from 15 residues. Per germline, CDR1 SGHVS and CDR2 FQNEAQ. CDR3: CASSLVRGRTDTQYF. The CDR3 nucleotides are TGTGCCAGCAGCTTAGTGAGGGGACGCACAGATACGCAGTATTTT.

The chain is built from TRBV27 and TRBJ2-7; D not resolved. V lost 3 bases and J lost 3, with 12 bases in between. This CDR3 has 14 residues. CDR1 MNHEY and CDR2 SMNVEV come from the germline V gene (reference sequence). Written as DNA, the CDR3 is TGTGCCAGCAGTTTCAATACAGTCGGCTACGAGCAGTACTTC. It specifies CASSFNTVGYEQYF.

The rearrangement joins TRBV5-8 to TRBJ2-1; the D is unclear. The length of the CDR3 is 16 residues. CDR1 is SGHTS and CDR2 is YDEGEE in the germline V gene. V dropped 4 bases and J dropped 4 bases, with 18 bases sitting between them. This CDR3 reads CASSQSTSRLYNEQFF. CDR3 nucleotide sequence: TGTGCCAGCAGCCAATCGACATCAAGACTTTACAATGAGCAGTTCTTC.

This chain links TRBV6-1 with TRBJ2-3; no clear D. Germline lookup yields CDR1 MNHNS and CDR2 SASEGT. Trimming shortened V by 2 bases and J by 1 base, and 7 bases separated the two germline ends. The CDR3 covers 14 residues. CDR3 in amino acids: CASSEWWRTDTQYF. The CDR3 DNA reads as TGTGCCAGCAGTGAATGGTGGCGCACAGATACGCAGTATTTT.

This chain links TRBV6-6 with TRBJ1-2; possible D gene TRBD1, 6 bases. CDR3 size: 15 residues. In germline, CDR1 is MNHNY, CDR2 SVGAGI (reference sequence). V was pared by 0 bases and J by 3 bases, with 11 bases between. The CDR3 DNA reads TGTGCCAGCAGTTACTCGATGGCAGGGGACTATGGCTACACCTTC. This gives the protein CASSYSMAGDYGYTF.

This chain connects TRBV6-6 to TRBJ1-3; tentatively, D is TRBD1 (6 bases). Trimming took 8 bases from V and 2 from J, leaving 19 bases between them. This CDR3 region has 16 residues. In germline, CDR1 is MNHNY, CDR2 SVGAGI (reference sequence). For the CDR3, the DNA is TGTGCCAGCGGGTTTACACAGGGCTATACTGGAAACACCATATATTTT. Residues: CASGFTQGYTGNTIYF.

CDR3 sequence: CASSVGQGAGQPQHF. The DNA for the CDR3 is TGTGCCAGCAGCGTAGGACAGGGGGCCGGTCAGCCCCAGCATTTT. The chain links TRBV9 to TRBJ1-5; 10 bases are shared with TRBD1. The CDR3 runs 15 residues. V shed 0 bases and J 6 bases; nucleotides not matched to a gene: 3. Germline CDR1 is SGDLS and CDR2 is YYNGEE.

This CDR3 is CASSPTSGRVALNTGELFF. In DNA, the CDR3 is TGTGCCAGCAGCCCGACTAGCGGGAGGGTCGCCCTGAACACCGGGGAGCTGTTTTTT. This chain uses TRBV11-2 with TRBJ2-2; 14 nucleotides line up with TRBD2. The CDR3 length is 19 residues. V trimming: 5 bases; J trimming: 1 base; junction bases outside the gene matches: 9. The germline gives CDR1 SGHAT, CDR2 FQNNGV.

The chain links TRBV6-5 to TRBJ1-4; D uncertain. Trimming left V 4 bases short and J 0 bases short, with 12 bases between. Germline V lookup: CDR1 MNHEY, CDR2 SVGAGI. The CDR3 extends over 16 amino acids. The CDR3 DNA reads TGTGCCAGCAGTTTACGGACGGATGCAACTAATGAAAAACTGTTTTTT. Its translation is CASSLRTDATNEKLFF.

This clone was counted only a few times. The genes are TRBV9 and TRBJ1-2; tentatively, D is TRBD1 (6 bases). V was pared by 0 bases and J by 4 bases, with 10 bases between. The CDR3 length is 14 residues. Germline CDR1 and CDR2: SGDLS and YYNGEE. This chain's CDR3 is CASSVVTGSYGYTF. The DNA for the CDR3 is TGTGCCAGCAGCGTAGTAACAGGGTCCTATGGCTACACCTTC.

The V and J genes are TRBV6-1 and TRBJ2-7, with unresolved D. The V end lost 3 bases, the J end lost 7 bases, and 10 bases lay between the germline ends. The CDR3 extends over 12 amino acids. The germline V gene encodes CDR1 MNHNS and CDR2 SASEGT. CDR3 region: CASSDVGKEQYF. The CDR3 nucleotides read TGTGCCAGCAGTGATGTAGGAAAAGAGCAGTACTTC.

The chain is built from TRBV27 and TRBJ2-1; D is ambiguous. Germline lookup yields CDR1 MNHEY and CDR2 SMNVEV (reference sequence). The CDR3 is made up of 15 amino acids. Trimming took off 10 bases at V and 1 base at J, with 17 bases between the two ends. CDR3 nucleotides: TGTGCCACCTCCTGGACCCAAGGGTCCTACAATGAGCAGTTCTTC. Its translation: CATSWTQGSYNEQFF.

The V and J genes are TRBV4-1 and TRBJ1-6; D is possibly TRBD1 (6 bases). From germline, CDR1 is MGHRA and CDR2 YSYEKL. The V and J ends lost 3 bases and 9 bases respectively, with 12 bases between them. The CDR3 runs 14 residues. This chain's CDR3 is CASSQGGEGSPLHF. CDR3 in DNA: TGCGCCAGCAGCCAGGGGGGCGAGGGTTCACCCCTCCACTTT.

V and J are TRBV11-3 and TRBJ2-2; no clear D. The CDR3 spans 13 residues. Germline CDR1 is SGHNT and CDR2 is YENEEA. The V end was cut by 4 bases, the J end by 5 bases, with 8 bases between. As DNA, the CDR3 is TGTGCCAGCAGCTCCCCGGCGACCGGGGAGCTGTTTTTT. Its protein product is CASSSPATGELFF.

J is TRBJ2-1 and V is TRBV5-1, with 10 bases that match TRBD2. V dropped 3 bases and J dropped 9; count of bases not matched to a gene: 9. This CDR3 is built from 15 residues. Germline values: CDR1 SGHRS, CDR2 YFSETQ. The CDR3 DNA reads as TGCGCCAGCAGCTACCGACTTAGCGGGGGGTTTGAGCAGTTCTTC. It specifies CASSYRLSGGFEQFF.

This chain joins TRBV7-9 and TRBJ2-3, with D unclear. The ends were cut back, 6 bases at V and 3 bases at J, with 16 bases in the middle. Per germline, CDR1 SEHNR and CDR2 FQNEAQ (reference sequence). This CDR3 has 15 residues. CDR3 sequence reads: CASSPILGGTDTQYF. CDR3 DNA sequence: TGTGCCAGCAGTCCAATTTTGGGTGGGACAGATACGCAGTATTTT.

The chain carries TRBV27 and TRBJ1-6, with a tentative D call TRBD1 (6 bases). The CDR3 spans 14 residues. Germline CDR1 is MNHEY and CDR2 is SMNVEV (reference sequence). The germline V and J ends were trimmed by 5 bases and 8 bases, with 13 bases remaining between them. Here the CDR3 DNA reads TGTGCCAGCAGTCAAGGGGGTTTATATTCACCCCTCCACTTT. Translating it yields CASSQGGLYSPLHF.

The V and J genes are TRBV7-8 and TRBJ2-3; D ambiguous. The germline CDR1 and CDR2 sequences are SGHVS and FQNEAQ. The CDR3 sequence is 13 residues long. V was pared by 5 bases and J by 5 bases, with 11 bases between. In nucleotides, the CDR3 is TGTGCCAGCAGCCCCTCCCGAAAAGATACGCAGTATTTT. It translates to CASSPSRKDTQYF.

The gene calls are TRBV7-9 and TRBJ2-6; D possibly uses TRBD1 or TRBD2 (5 bases each). The CDR3 consists of 17 residues. V lost 4 bases and J 0 bases, leaving 13 bases between the germline ends. Germline CDR1 is SEHNR and CDR2 is FQNEAQ (reference sequence). This CDR3 reads CASSSGRLYSGANVLTF. The CDR3 DNA follows: TGTGCCAGCAGCTCGGGACGCCTCTACTCTGGGGCCAACGTCCTGACTTTC.

This chain joins TRBV6-5 and TRBJ1-5, with D possibly matching TRBD1 (5 bases). The V gene's germline CDR1 is MNHEY and CDR2 SVGAGI. The length of the CDR3 is 15 residues. Deletions cut 5 bases from V and 4 bases from J, with 15 bases between. As DNA, the CDR3 is TGTGCCAGCAGTACACTCCGGGACGGAAATCAGCCCCAGCATTTT. It encodes CASSTLRDGNQPQHF.

The chain carries TRBV29-1 and TRBJ2-7, with D perhaps TRBD1 (6 bases). Trimming removed 4 bases from V and 2 bases from J, with 9 bases in between. The CDR3 has 12 residues. Germline CDR1 reads SQVTM; CDR2 reads ANQGSEA. CDR3 bases: TGCAGCGTTGGGGACACCCCCTACGAGCAGTACTTC. Its protein is CSVGDTPYEQYF.

The chain links TRBV27 to TRBJ2-5; 11 bases fit TRBD2. J was trimmed by 5 bases and V by 5 bases; bases with no gene match: 4. The CDR3 contains 14 residues. Germline V gene lookup returns CDR1 MNHEY and CDR2 SMNVEV (reference sequence). As DNA, the CDR3 is TGTGCCAGCAGTGTACTAGCGGGAGCGGAGACCCAGTACTTC. It is translated as CASSVLAGAETQYF.